This T cell receptor beta chain was identified during a study of T cell responses to AZD1222 COVID-19 vaccine. As regards this clone: What it recognizes is unknown.

The CDR3 sequence is 14 residues long. Germline CDR1 is SGHRS and CDR2 is YFSETQ. Trimming took 4 bases from V and 0 from J, leaving 10 bases between them. Clones were read by immunoSEQ multiplex PCR, and TCRdb kept only the in-frame ones, dropping some. The sample carries about 70,000 clones, 90% recorded once. Study-wide results and caveats: Researchers report vaccine-associated CD4 TCRs spanning spike, with dominance at 160-218 and 743-854.

Sequenced material: peripheral blood, taken 28 days after the second AZD1222 dose. The receptor was isolated from an adult who received the AZD1222 COVID-19 vaccine. The V gene is TRBV5-1, the J gene TRBJ1-1, with D perhaps TRBD1 (5 bases). The CDR3 spells CASSTMDMNTEAFF. In nucleotides, the CDR3 is TGCGCCAGCAGCACGATGGACATGAACACTGAAGCTTTCTTT.